A selection of T cell receptor beta chains follows, all from one sample in a study of blood T cell repertoires in COVID-19. Produced via immunoSEQ multiplex PCR; TCRdb's table is partial and in-frame only. The sample carries over 110,000 clones, approximately 81% recorded once. The sample consisted of PBMCs or T cells enriched from blood (not recorded which). The origin of the receptors is a man aged 40-55 years with acute COVID-19. The CDR3 runs from the conserved cysteine through the conserved F or W. The D gene is left open where the match is weak. The listing skips clone size in some rows; elsewhere it reads once, few, many or a size class.

NA	TRBV28	TRBJ1-4	NA	TGTGCCAGCAGTTCCTTGGGCGGGATTAATGAAAAACTGTTTTTT	CASSSLGGINEKLFF
NA	TRBV6-1	TRBJ1-1	NA	TGTGCCAGCAGTGAAGGCGAGATAATGAACACTGAAGCTTTCTTT	CASSEGEIMNTEAFF
NA	TRBV28	TRBJ2-1	NA	TGTGCCAGCAGTTCTAGCAATGAGCAGTTCTTC	CASSSSNEQFF
NA	TRBV7-8	TRBJ2-7	TRBD2	TGTGCCAGCAGCTTGGGACTAGCGGGATTCTACTTC	CASSLGLAGFYF
NA	TRBV11-2	TRBJ1-2	TRBD1	TGTGCCAGCAGCGCCCTGGGACAGGGGGGATCCTATGGCTACACCTTC	CASSALGQGGSYGYTF
many	TRBV23-1	TRBJ1-2	NA	TGCGCCAGCAGTCAATGGGTCGGAGATGGCTACACCTTC	CASSQWVGDGYTF
once	TRBV7-6	TRBJ1-2	TRBD1	TGTGCCAGCAGCTTAGTTGGGGACAGGGCTAACTATGGCTACACCTTC	CASSLVGDRANYGYTF
NA	TRBV4-3	TRBJ1-2	NA	TGCGCCAGCAGCAGGGGAGGAGGGGTTAACTATGGCTACACCTTC	CASSRGGGVNYGYTF
NA	TRBV24-1	TRBJ1-6	NA	TGTGCCACCATGAATTTGGCCAATTCACCCCTCCACTTT	CATMNLANSPLHF
NA	TRBV10-3	TRBJ2-7	TRBD1	TGTGCCATCAGCGACCCCCGACAGGGAGTTTACGAGCAGTACTTC	CAISDPRQGVYEQYF
once	TRBV7-9	TRBJ2-2	NA	TGTGCCAGCCCCCTCATAAGAGGCCGGGACGGGGAGCTGTTTTTT	CASPLIRGRDGELFF
NA	TRBV4-1	TRBJ2-5	NA	TGCGCCAGCAGCCCTACAGGGACCTTAGAGACCCAGTACTTC	CASSPTGTLETQYF
NA	TRBV11-2	TRBJ1-1	TRBD1	TGTGCCAGCAGCTCCCGGACAGGATTTACTGAAGCTTTCTTT	CASSSRTGFTEAFF
NA	TRBV6-5	TRBJ2-5	TRBD2	TGTGCCAGCAGTTACCGGACTAGCGGGACGGAGACCCAGTACTTC	CASSYRTSGTETQYF
NA	TRBV3-1/TRBV3-2	TRBJ1-2	TRBD1	TGTGCCAGCAGCACTCAGGGGGGTAACTATGGCTACACCTTC	CASSTQGGNYGYTF
NA	TRBV28	TRBJ1-2	NA	TGTGCCAGCCTAAGTAGCGGGCAGGGCTACACCTTC	CASLSSGQGYTF
few	TRBV18	TRBJ1-1	NA	TGTGCCAGCTCACCCAGGTCCAAGAACACTGAAGCTTTCTTT	CASSPRSKNTEAFF
NA	TRBV5-4	TRBJ2-3	NA	TGTGCCAGCAGCTTGAGGTCAGGGGCGCCAGATACGCAGTATTTT	CASSLRSGAPDTQYF
NA	TRBV11-2	TRBJ2-1	TRBD2	TGTGCCAGCAGGCAACTAGCGGGGGTTGAGCAGTTCTTC	CASRQLAGVEQFF
NA	TRBV11-3	TRBJ1-1	NA	TGTGCCAGCAGCTTAGATCCGAGTACTGAAGCTTTCTTT	CASSLDPSTEAFF
NA	TRBV5-4	TRBJ2-3	NA	TGTGCCAGCACCCGGGATGCAAATACGCAGTATTTT	CASTRDANTQYF
NA	TRBV11-3	TRBJ2-3	NA	TGTGCCAGCAGCTTAGGTGGGACTAGCACAGATACGCAGTATTTT	CASSLGGTSTDTQYF
few	TRBV6-6	TRBJ1-6	NA	TGTGCCAGCAGTTACTCAAGGGAGGGAGAATCACCCCTCCACTTT	CASSYSREGESPLHF
few	TRBV1	TRBJ2-7	NA	TGCACCAGCAGCCAAGGGGGACTAGCGGGGGGTCCCTCCTACGAGCAGTACTTC	CTSSQGGLAGGPSYEQYF
NA	TRBV7-2	TRBJ2-2	NA	TGTGCCAGCAGCTCTATTTCGAACACCGGGGAGCTGTTTTTT	CASSSISNTGELFF
NA	TRBV19	TRBJ2-3	TRBD2	TGTGCCAGTAGTATTGTCGGGAGGTCCACAGATACGCAGTATTTT	CASSIVGRSTDTQYF
NA	TRBV2	TRBJ2-1	NA	TGTGCCAGCAGCCGCACAGGGTCCCCCTACAATGAGCAGTTCTTC	CASSRTGSPYNEQFF
NA	TRBV15	TRBJ2-5	NA	TGTGCCACCAGCAGAGATTCAGGGGTCACAGAGACCCAGTACTTC	CATSRDSGVTETQYF
NA	TRBV28	TRBJ2-1	TRBD2	TGTGCCAGCAGGACTACTAGCGGGAGATATCACGAGCAGTTCTTC	CASRTTSGRYHEQFF
NA	TRBV11-2	TRBJ2-1	TRBD2	TGTGCCAGCGCAAGACTAGCGGAGACCTCTGACAATGAGCAGTTCTTC	CASARLAETSDNEQFF
NA	TRBV5-1	TRBJ1-4	NA	TGCGCCAGCAGCTTCGACTCCCGGGGTGAAAAACTGTTTTTT	CASSFDSRGEKLFF
NA	TRBV9	TRBJ1-4	NA	TGTGCCAGCAGCGTAGAGACCGGGAAGTATGAAAAACTGTTTTTT	CASSVETGKYEKLFF
few	TRBV10-1	TRBJ2-1	TRBD2	TGCGCCAGCAGTCACCTGCGGGAGGGGGCAAATGAGCAGTTCTTC	CASSHLREGANEQFF
NA	TRBV19	TRBJ1-5	NA	TGTGCCAGTAGCGGGGGGGGTCAGCCCCAGCATTTT	CASSGGGQPQHF
NA	TRBV7-8	TRBJ2-3	NA	TGTGCCAGCAGCTTAGCGTCGGGATTGGATACGCAGTATTTT	CASSLASGLDTQYF
NA	TRBV10-2	TRBJ1-2	NA	TGCGCCAGCAGTGAGTCGCTGTTTTCAGGTACCCACTACACCTTC	CASSESLFSGTHYTF
NA	TRBV10-2	TRBJ2-7	NA	TGCGCCAGCAGTGAAAGGGGTATCAACGAGCAGTACTTC	CASSERGINEQYF
NA	TRBV5-4	TRBJ2-1	TRBD2	TGTGCCAGCAGCAGAGGACTAGCGGGAGAAAGTGAGCAGTTCTTC	CASSRGLAGESEQFF
NA	TRBV19	TRBJ2-7	TRBD1	TGTGCCAGTCGTAGGACAGGCAACTCCTACGAGCAGTACTTC	CASRRTGNSYEQYF
once	TRBV5-4	TRBJ2-1	TRBD2	TGTGCCAGCAGCCCTGAGCGGGGGCCGTACAATGAGCAGTTCTTC	CASSPERGPYNEQFF
NA	TRBV24-1	TRBJ2-7	NA	TGTGCCACCAGTGAGGAGGGGATCGGCGAGCAGTACTTC	CATSEEGIGEQYF
NA	TRBV25-1	TRBJ1-1	NA	TGTGCCAGCAGTGAACATGGAGGCAGACCGAACACTGAAGCTTTCTTT	CASSEHGGRPNTEAFF
NA	TRBV5-4	TRBJ2-3	NA	TGTGCCAGCGTCCTTAATAGCGGAAGTGGAGGAGATACGCAGTATTTT	CASVLNSGSGGDTQYF
NA	TRBV19	TRBJ2-7	TRBD1	TGTGCCAGTAGTATTGGGACAGGGTCAAACTCCTACGAGCAGTACTTC	CASSIGTGSNSYEQYF
NA	TRBV6-2/TRBV6-3	TRBJ1-1	NA	TGTGCCAGCAGTTACTTTGGGGGCAGGCTGGGCACTGAAGCTTTCTTT	CASSYFGGRLGTEAFF
NA	TRBV30	TRBJ1-5	NA	TGTGCCTGGAGTTCCCTTGGACTGTACAATCAGCCCCAGCATTTT	CAWSSLGLYNQPQHF
once	TRBV13	TRBJ2-1	TRBD2	TGTGCCAGCAGCATAATACTAGCGGGGGGGCCCGATGAGCAGTTCTTC	CASSIILAGGPDEQFF
few	TRBV19	TRBJ2-2	NA	TGTGCCAGTTCCCAGGGTTACGGGGAGCTGTTTTTT	CASSQGYGELFF
NA	TRBV9	TRBJ2-4	TRBD1	TGTGCCAGCAGCGTTACGGGACAGCCCCAAAACATTCAGTACTTC	CASSVTGQPQNIQYF
NA	TRBV28	TRBJ1-1	NA	TGTGCCAGCACCTCAGGGGCCGGGGGGGTGAACACTGAAGCTTTCTTT	CASTSGAGGVNTEAFF
NA	TRBV5-1	TRBJ1-2	TRBD1	TGCGCCAGCAAGGTCACAGGGGACGACTATGGCTACACCTTC	CASKVTGDDYGYTF
NA	TRBV28	TRBJ1-5	NA	TGTGCCAGCAGGGAGACTCCCGAGGGACAGCCCCAGCATTTT	CASRETPEGQPQHF
NA	TRBV28	TRBJ1-2	NA	TGTGCCAGCACCCTGGGCGCGGGGTCCTATGGCTACACCTTC	CASTLGAGSYGYTF
few	TRBV2	TRBJ1-5	TRBD1	TGTGCCAGCAGCAGAGGGACAGATAATCAGCCCCAGCATTTT	CASSRGTDNQPQHF
NA	TRBV7-9	TRBJ2-5	TRBD2	TGTGCCAGCAGGACCGGACTAGCGGGAGGCCCGCGGGTAGAGACCCAGTACTTC	CASRTGLAGGPRVETQYF
NA	TRBV28	TRBJ1-5	NA	TGTGCCAGCAGCCGCGGGCGGGGCAATCAGCCCCAGCATTTT	CASSRGRGNQPQHF
once	TRBV14	TRBJ1-2	NA	TGTGCCAGCAGCCAGACAGCAGCAGTCAACTATGGCTACACCTTC	CASSQTAAVNYGYTF
NA	TRBV9	TRBJ1-5	NA	TGTGCCAGCAGCGCCGGGAGGACGCGCAATCAGCCCCAGCATTTT	CASSAGRTRNQPQHF
NA	TRBV11-2	TRBJ2-1	TRBD1	TGTGCCAGCAGCTACACCGGGACAGGGCCATACAATGAGCAGTTCTTC	CASSYTGTGPYNEQFF